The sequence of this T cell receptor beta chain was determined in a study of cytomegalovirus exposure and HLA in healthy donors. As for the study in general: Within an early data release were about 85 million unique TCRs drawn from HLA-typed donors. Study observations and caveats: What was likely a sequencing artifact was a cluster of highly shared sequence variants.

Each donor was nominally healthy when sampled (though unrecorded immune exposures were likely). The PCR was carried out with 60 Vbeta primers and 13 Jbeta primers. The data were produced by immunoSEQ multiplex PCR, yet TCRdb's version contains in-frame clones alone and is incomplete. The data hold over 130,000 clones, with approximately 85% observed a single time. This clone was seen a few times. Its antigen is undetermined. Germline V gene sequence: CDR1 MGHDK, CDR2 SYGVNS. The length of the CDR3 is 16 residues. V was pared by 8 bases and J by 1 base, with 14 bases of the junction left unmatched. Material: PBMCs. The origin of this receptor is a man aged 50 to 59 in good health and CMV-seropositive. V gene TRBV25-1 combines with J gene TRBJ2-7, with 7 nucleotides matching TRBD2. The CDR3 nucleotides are TGTGCCAGCCCCCCCCCACGAGGGAGGGATTCCTACGAGCAGTACTTC. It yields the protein CASPPPRGRDSYEQYF.